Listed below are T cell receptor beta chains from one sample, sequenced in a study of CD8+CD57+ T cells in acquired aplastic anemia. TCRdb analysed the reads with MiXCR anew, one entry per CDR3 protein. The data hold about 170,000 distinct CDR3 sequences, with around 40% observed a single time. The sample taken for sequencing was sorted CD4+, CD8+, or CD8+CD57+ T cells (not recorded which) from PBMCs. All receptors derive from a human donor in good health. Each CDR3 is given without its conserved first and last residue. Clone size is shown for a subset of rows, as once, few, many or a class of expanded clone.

CDR3 protein: ATGTVYHEQY
clone size: .
J gene: TRBJ2-7
V gene: TRBV19

CDR3 protein: ASSDRKLLDGYT
clone size: .
J gene: TRBJ1-2
V gene: TRBV2

CDR3 protein: ASSVEVGGELF
clone size: .
J gene: TRBJ2-2
V gene: TRBV7-2

CDR3 protein: SARGRQGPGANVLT
clone size: .
J gene: TRBJ2-6
V gene: TRBV20-1

CDR3 protein: ASSGETQY
clone size: .
J gene: TRBJ2-5
V gene: TRBV7-9

CDR3 protein: SARVAGVGSYNEQF
clone size: many
J gene: TRBJ2-1
V gene: TRBV20-1

CDR3 protein: ASAPMNSYNEQF
clone size: few
J gene: TRBJ2-1
V gene: TRBV6-1

CDR3 protein: ASSPDRGIGAGELF
clone size: .
J gene: TRBJ2-2
V gene: TRBV4-2

CDR3 protein: ASSAQPGPAYEQY
clone size: many
J gene: TRBJ2-7
V gene: TRBV6-1

CDR3 protein: ASSASAEAF
clone size: .
J gene: TRBJ1-1
V gene: TRBV5-1

CDR3 protein: ATSDPNGSEQF
clone size: many
J gene: TRBJ2-1
V gene: TRBV24-1

CDR3 protein: ASGGRPYNEQF
clone size: many
J gene: TRBJ2-1
V gene: TRBV6-1

CDR3 protein: AISVRLADNEQF
clone size: many
J gene: TRBJ2-1
V gene: TRBV10-3

CDR3 protein: ASSSFSNYGYT
clone size: many
J gene: TRBJ1-2
V gene: TRBV7-8

CDR3 protein: ASSLAGGGTTGELF
clone size: many
J gene: TRBJ2-2
V gene: TRBV7-2

CDR3 protein: ASSLTTSGNNSPLH
clone size: many
J gene: TRBJ1-6
V gene: TRBV7-2

CDR3 protein: ASSPRGDPAKNIQY
clone size: few
J gene: TRBJ2-4
V gene: TRBV19

CDR3 protein: SAREHASGRAREQY
clone size: many
J gene: TRBJ2-7
V gene: TRBV20-1

CDR3 protein: ASSESRTEEAF
clone size: .
J gene: TRBJ1-1
V gene: TRBV10-2

CDR3 protein: ASTPSTYEQY
clone size: .
J gene: TRBJ2-7
V gene: TRBV2

CDR3 protein: ASSPRRSNEKLF
clone size: many
J gene: TRBJ1-4
V gene: TRBV7-9

CDR3 protein: ASSKGTEAS
clone size: .
J gene: TRBJ1-1
V gene: TRBV2

CDR3 protein: AISEGTGYEQF
clone size: many
J gene: TRBJ2-1
V gene: TRBV10-3

CDR3 protein: ASSTSGGNEQF
clone size: .
J gene: TRBJ2-1
V gene: TRBV7-3

CDR3 protein: SSAGAGSNSPLH
clone size: once
J gene: TRBJ1-6
V gene: TRBV20-1

CDR3 protein: ASSFTPFPNYGYT
clone size: .
J gene: TRBJ1-2
V gene: TRBV7-2

CDR3 protein: ASSLAARMNTEAF
clone size: many
J gene: TRBJ1-1
V gene: TRBV7-2

CDR3 protein: ASSLMGVLDEQY
clone size: many
J gene: TRBJ2-7
V gene: TRBV5-1

CDR3 protein: ASSPPGTSGFGGELF
clone size: .
J gene: TRBJ2-2
V gene: TRBV14

CDR3 protein: ASSGQGGTQY
clone size: many
J gene: TRBJ2-5
V gene: TRBV6-1

CDR3 protein: ASSPQGKQNTEAF
clone size: few
J gene: TRBJ1-1
V gene: TRBV18

CDR3 protein: ASSLALRGTYGYT
clone size: .
J gene: TRBJ1-2
V gene: TRBV7-6

CDR3 protein: ASSITGAYEQY
clone size: .
J gene: TRBJ2-7
V gene: TRBV19